The sequence of this T cell receptor (beta chain) was determined in a study of beta chain features in type 1 diabetes. Study-wide context: Cell yields, gender and age were similar in healthy donors and patients.

This clone was picked up a small number of times. No antigen is known for it. General study results and limits: Type 1 diabetes patients showed fewer insertions and more deletions at VDJ junctions.

CD4+ naive, central memory, regulatory and stem cell-like memory subsets were isolated by sorting on CD45RO/CCR7/CD25/CD127/CD95/CD27. Without exception, sorted populations had purity beyond 95%. Per germline, CDR1 SGHTA and CDR2 FQGNSA. The CDR3 runs 13 residues. V dropped 3 bases and J dropped 13 bases, with 16 bases sitting between them. Every isolated RNA sample was fully reverse transcribed, so sequencing captured expressed TCRB transcripts. Profiling relied on immunoSEQ multiplex PCR, and the TCRdb table lists in-frame clones only, not all of them. The data show under 250,000 clones, 13% to 15% seen once.

This chain connects TRBV7-2 to TRBJ2-4, with D unclear. The TCR originated in a woman aged 40 to 49 in good health. Sequenced material: naive CD4+ T cells from blood. In nucleotides, the CDR3 is TGTGCCAGCAGCTTTCAGACTTTAGCCCCCCAGTACTTC. This translates into CASSFQTLAPQYF.